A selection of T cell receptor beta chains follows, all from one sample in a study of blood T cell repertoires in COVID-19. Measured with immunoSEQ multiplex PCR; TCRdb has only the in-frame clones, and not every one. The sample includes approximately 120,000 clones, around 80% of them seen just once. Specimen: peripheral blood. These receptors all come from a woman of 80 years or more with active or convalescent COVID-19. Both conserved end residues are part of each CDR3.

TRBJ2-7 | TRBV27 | CASSPRRPTGSDEQYF
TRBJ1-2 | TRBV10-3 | CAISPGLVAGYTF
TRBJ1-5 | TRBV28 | CASSATGFSNQPQHF
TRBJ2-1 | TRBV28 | CASSTGQGIYNEQFF
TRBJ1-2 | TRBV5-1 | CASSDDSNYGYTF
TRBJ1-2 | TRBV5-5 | CASSSGTGNGYTF
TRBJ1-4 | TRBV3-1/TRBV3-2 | CASSQFATNEKLFF
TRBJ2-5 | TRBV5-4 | CASSFPGGLGETQYF
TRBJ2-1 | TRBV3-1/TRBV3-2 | CASSQVRGWQFF
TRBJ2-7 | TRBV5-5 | CASSSALAGTYEQYF
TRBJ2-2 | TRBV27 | CASSFWRGFIDAGELFF
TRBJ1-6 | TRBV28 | CASSRATGSLSSPLHF
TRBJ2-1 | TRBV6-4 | CASSLISASSYNEQFF
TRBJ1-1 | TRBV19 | CASSHAGQWAEAFF
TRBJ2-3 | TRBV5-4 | CASSLGTASTDTQYF
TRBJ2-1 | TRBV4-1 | CASSRTGSYNEQFF
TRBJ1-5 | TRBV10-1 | CASIGGANSNQPQHF
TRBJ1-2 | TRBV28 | CASSTDWTGQEGYTF
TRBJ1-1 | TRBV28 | CASSTTGGLVNTEAFF
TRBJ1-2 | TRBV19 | CASSNGRVDYGYTF
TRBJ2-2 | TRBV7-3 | CASSFGTGAGELFF
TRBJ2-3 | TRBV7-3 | CASSPQGGRADTQYF
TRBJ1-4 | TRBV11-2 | CASSLGQTNEKLFF
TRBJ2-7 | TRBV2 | CASSLQSGSGYEQYF
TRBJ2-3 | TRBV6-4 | CASSEVGGIGTQYF
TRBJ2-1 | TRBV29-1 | CSGTGSSYNEQFF
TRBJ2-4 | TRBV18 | CASSPRGQVSIQYF
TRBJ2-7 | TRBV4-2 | CASSPGDGRGSEQYF
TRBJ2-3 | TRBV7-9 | CASSLARGPTDTQYF
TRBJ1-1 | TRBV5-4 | CASSEGTARMNTEAFF
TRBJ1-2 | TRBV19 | CASSISQGVGYTF
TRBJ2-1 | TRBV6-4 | CASSDTWTSGGYNEQFF
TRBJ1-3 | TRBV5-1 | CASTEGQSGNTIYF
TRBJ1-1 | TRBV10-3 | CAISSDNRPAEAFF
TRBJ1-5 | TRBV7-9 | CASSFSGGGGHQPQHF
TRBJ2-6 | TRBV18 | CASSPLGTGVSGANVLTF
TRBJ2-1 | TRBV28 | CASSLGRVRNEQFF
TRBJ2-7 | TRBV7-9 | CASSPPGTDYEQYF
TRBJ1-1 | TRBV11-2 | CASSPGTGGGTEAFF
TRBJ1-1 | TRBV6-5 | CAAFSLGQRNTEAFF
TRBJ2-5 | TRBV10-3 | CAISEMKVGGQYF
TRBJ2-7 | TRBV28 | CASSGGQVEYF
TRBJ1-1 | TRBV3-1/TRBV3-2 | CASSLRTDSSEAFF
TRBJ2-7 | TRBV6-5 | CASLRTSGRALEQYF
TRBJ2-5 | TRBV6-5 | CASRAGGRGEETQYF
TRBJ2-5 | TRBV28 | CASSSRLAGMETQYF
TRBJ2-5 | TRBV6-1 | CASSDRQGGTQYF
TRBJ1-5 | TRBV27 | CASSLRPGQGTRVSNQPQHF
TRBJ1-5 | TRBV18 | CASSRNLPGQGATLESQHF